This is a list of T cell receptor beta chains from one sample in a study of vaccination and CD4 T cells after COVID-19. TCRdb recomputed calls from the PCR reads with MiXCR, one row per CDR3 protein. The table lists some 12,000 distinct CDR3 sequences, approximately 60% of them singletons. Their antigen targets remain unknown. The sample here was CD4+ T cells from blood, cultured in vitro, taken before SARS-CoV-2 vaccination. Source of these receptors: a human donor who had recovered from COVID-19. The CDR3 runs from the conserved cysteine through the conserved F or W. Fields, in order: V gene, J gene, D gene, clone size, CDR3 DNA, CDR3 protein. A D gene is named only where the DNA matches it firmly. Part of the rows lack a size; the others show once, few, many or a class for expanded clones.

v_call: TRBV7-9
j_call: TRBJ1-1
d_call: .
clone_size: .
cdr3_nt: TGTGCCAGCAGCCCCGGAGCGTTGGTCAACACTGAAGCTTTCTTT
cdr3_aa: CASSPGALVNTEAFF

v_call: TRBV19
j_call: TRBJ2-2
d_call: .
clone_size: .
cdr3_nt: TGTGCCAGTAGTACGGGCAGGGGCACCGGGGAGCTGTTTTTT
cdr3_aa: CASSTGRGTGELFF

v_call: TRBV7-9
j_call: TRBJ1-2
d_call: .
clone_size: .
cdr3_nt: TGTGCCAGTAGCTTCGGGGGGGCCGGCTACACCTTC
cdr3_aa: CASSFGGAGYTF

v_call: TRBV28
j_call: TRBJ1-5
d_call: TRBD1
clone_size: .
cdr3_nt: TGTGCCAGCAGTTTGGACAGGGGGCATCAGCCCCAGCATTTT
cdr3_aa: CASSLDRGHQPQHF

v_call: TRBV6-1
j_call: TRBJ2-7
d_call: .
clone_size: .
cdr3_nt: TGTGCCAGCAATCGGGTGACATCCCACGAGCAGTACTTC
cdr3_aa: CASNRVTSHEQYF

v_call: TRBV19
j_call: TRBJ2-5
d_call: .
clone_size: .
cdr3_nt: TGTGCCAGTAGTGTCGAAGAGATCCAGTACTTC
cdr3_aa: CASSVEEIQYF

v_call: TRBV15
j_call: TRBJ1-2
d_call: TRBD1
clone_size: .
cdr3_nt: TGTGCCACCAGCAGAGACGGGACAGGAGGTGTTGGCTACACCTTC
cdr3_aa: CATSRDGTGGVGYTF

v_call: TRBV19
j_call: TRBJ2-7
d_call: .
clone_size: .
cdr3_nt: TGTGCCAGTAGTATATCCGGGCCCAGCTACGAGCAGTACTTC
cdr3_aa: CASSISGPSYEQYF

v_call: TRBV19
j_call: TRBJ2-7
d_call: TRBD1
clone_size: .
cdr3_nt: TGTGCCAGTAGTCCGATGACAGGGATAAACCACGAGCAGTACTTC
cdr3_aa: CASSPMTGINHEQYF

v_call: TRBV10-2
j_call: TRBJ2-5
d_call: .
clone_size: .
cdr3_nt: TGCGCCAGCAGTGAAATCGGTAAACAAGAGACCCAGTACTTC
cdr3_aa: CASSEIGKQETQYF

v_call: TRBV12-3/TRBV12-4
j_call: TRBJ1-1
d_call: TRBD1
clone_size: .
cdr3_nt: TGTGCCAGCAGTACAGGGGGGGAAGCTTTCTTT
cdr3_aa: CASSTGGEAFF

v_call: TRBV7-8
j_call: TRBJ1-1
d_call: .
clone_size: few
cdr3_nt: TGTGCCAGCAGCTTAGCCACGGTGAGGACTGAAGCTTTCTTT
cdr3_aa: CASSLATVRTEAFF

v_call: TRBV7-9
j_call: TRBJ2-3
d_call: .
clone_size: few
cdr3_nt: TGTGCCAGCAGCTTTCTTGCAGGGAGTGGGACAGATACGCAGTATTTT
cdr3_aa: CASSFLAGSGTDTQYF

v_call: TRBV3-1
j_call: TRBJ1-1
d_call: TRBD1
clone_size: .
cdr3_nt: TGTGCCAGCAGCCAAGGACAGGGCTTGGCTGAAGCTTTCTTT
cdr3_aa: CASSQGQGLAEAFF

v_call: TRBV6-1
j_call: TRBJ2-3
d_call: TRBD2
clone_size: .
cdr3_nt: TGTGCCAGCAGTGAACTGGCGGGAGGAAGCACAGATACGCAGTATTTT
cdr3_aa: CASSELAGGSTDTQYF

v_call: TRBV24-1
j_call: TRBJ2-1
d_call: TRBD1
clone_size: .
cdr3_nt: TGTGCCACCAGTGATTCGGGGACAGGGGGCTATGAGCAGTTCTTC
cdr3_aa: CATSDSGTGGYEQFF

v_call: TRBV5-1
j_call: TRBJ2-6
d_call: .
clone_size: .
cdr3_nt: TGCGCCAGCAGCGCGACAGCGCTCTCTGGGGCCAACGTCCTGACTTTC
cdr3_aa: CASSATALSGANVLTF

v_call: TRBV7-2
j_call: TRBJ1-2
d_call: TRBD1
clone_size: .
cdr3_nt: TGTGCCAGCAGCTCAGGACAGGGGAGTTTGTATGGCTACACCTTC
cdr3_aa: CASSSGQGSLYGYTF

v_call: TRBV7-2
j_call: TRBJ2-5
d_call: TRBD2
clone_size: .
cdr3_nt: TGTGCCAGCAGCTTAGAAGCTAGCGGGTTAGAGACCCAGTACTTC
cdr3_aa: CASSLEASGLETQYF

v_call: TRBV6-5
j_call: TRBJ2-2
d_call: TRBD1
clone_size: .
cdr3_nt: TGTGCCAGCAGTTACTGGGACAGGGGATCCACCGGGGAGCTGTTTTTT
cdr3_aa: CASSYWDRGSTGELFF

v_call: TRBV30
j_call: TRBJ2-5
d_call: .
clone_size: few
cdr3_nt: TGTGCCTGGAGTGACTGGGGACAGACCCAGTACTTC
cdr3_aa: CAWSDWGQTQYF

v_call: TRBV25-1
j_call: TRBJ1-1
d_call: .
clone_size: .
cdr3_nt: TGTGCCAGCAGTGAAGCAGGGTTAGTCACTGAAGCTTTCTTT
cdr3_aa: CASSEAGLVTEAFF

v_call: TRBV20-1
j_call: TRBJ1-5
d_call: .
clone_size: few
cdr3_nt: TGCAGTGCCCAAAACTCAGGGGTAGGACAGCCCCAGCATTTT
cdr3_aa: CSAQNSGVGQPQHF

v_call: TRBV28
j_call: TRBJ1-1
d_call: .
clone_size: .
cdr3_nt: TGTGCCAGCGGAACTCGGACGAATGAAGCTTTCTTT
cdr3_aa: CASGTRTNEAFF

v_call: TRBV20-1
j_call: TRBJ2-7
d_call: TRBD1
clone_size: .
cdr3_nt: TGCAGTGCTAGACCAAACCTGGCTTTGTGGACAGGGACCTCCTACGAGCAGTACTTC
cdr3_aa: CSARPNLALWTGTSYEQYF

v_call: TRBV19
j_call: TRBJ1-2
d_call: .
clone_size: .
cdr3_nt: TGTGCCAGCAGCCTAATAGGGGCAACCTATGGCTACACCTTC
cdr3_aa: CASSLIGATYGYTF

v_call: TRBV19
j_call: TRBJ2-1
d_call: TRBD2
clone_size: .
cdr3_nt: TGTGCCAGTAGCGGACTAGCGGGAGGGCAAATCTACAATGAGCAGTTCTTC
cdr3_aa: CASSGLAGGQIYNEQFF

v_call: TRBV20-1
j_call: TRBJ1-2
d_call: .
clone_size: few
cdr3_nt: TGCAGTGCAACAATGATCGGGGACCGCACTTACTATGGCTACACCTTC
cdr3_aa: CSATMIGDRTYYGYTF

v_call: TRBV2
j_call: TRBJ1-6
d_call: .
clone_size: .
cdr3_nt: TGTGCCAGCAGTAGTGACCCCAGGGGTAATTCACCCCTCCACTTT
cdr3_aa: CASSSDPRGNSPLHF

v_call: TRBV7-2
j_call: TRBJ2-5
d_call: .
clone_size: .
cdr3_nt: TGTGCCAGCAGCTTAGGGAGGGTCGTGGAGACCCAGTACTTC
cdr3_aa: CASSLGRVVETQYF

v_call: TRBV19
j_call: TRBJ1-6
d_call: .
clone_size: few
cdr3_nt: TGTGCCAGTAGTTCACAGGGAGGGCGGTCACCCCTCCACTTT
cdr3_aa: CASSSQGGRSPLHF

v_call: TRBV6-1
j_call: TRBJ2-7
d_call: .
clone_size: .
cdr3_nt: TGTGCCAGCAGTGGCCCTGGACAGCCCTACGAGCAGTACTTC
cdr3_aa: CASSGPGQPYEQYF

v_call: TRBV20-1
j_call: TRBJ1-6
d_call: .
clone_size: few
cdr3_nt: TGCAGTGCTAGAGATGGCAGGGCGGTTTCACCCCTCCACTTT
cdr3_aa: CSARDGRAVSPLHF

v_call: TRBV7-2
j_call: TRBJ2-3
d_call: .
clone_size: .
cdr3_nt: TGTGCCAGCAGCCTACAAGCGCGGGCAGGGGGCACAGATACGCAGTATTTT
cdr3_aa: CASSLQARAGGTDTQYF

v_call: TRBV7-8
j_call: TRBJ2-7
d_call: TRBD1
clone_size: .
cdr3_nt: TGTGCCAGCAGCACACCGAGACAGGGGGCGCGGGAGCAGTACTTC
cdr3_aa: CASSTPRQGAREQYF

v_call: TRBV6-5
j_call: TRBJ1-5
d_call: .
clone_size: few
cdr3_nt: TGTGCCAGCAGTTACTCCGACGGGGGCCCGGCGGGGCAGCCCCAGCATTTT
cdr3_aa: CASSYSDGGPAGQPQHF

v_call: TRBV6-4
j_call: TRBJ1-1
d_call: .
clone_size: few
cdr3_nt: TGTGCCAGACCATCTGGCCACACTGAAGCTTTCTTT
cdr3_aa: CARPSGHTEAFF